The present TCR beta chain was sequenced within a study of blood T cell repertoires in COVID-19. For the study at large: Sites across the United States, Italy and Spain contributed samples from acute and convalescent COVID-19.

V gave up 6 bases and J gave up 5 bases, with 15 bases separating them. Germline CDR1 SGHKS, CDR2 YYEKEE (reference sequence). The CDR3 is made up of 14 amino acids. As originally analysed: Cell counts per sample came from amplifying reference gene primers. Libraries were prepared by immunoSEQ multiplex PCR; TCRdb keeps only in-frame clonotypes and omits some of them. That table gives V, J and clone size, and the DNA gave D and trimming. This table holds around 200,000 clones, around 84% found once. The gene calls are TRBV5-5 and TRBJ2-1; D perhaps matches TRBD2 (6 bases). This sequence was found in a man aged 50-59 years with acute or convalescent COVID-19. The material sequenced was peripheral blood. The CDR3 protein is CASTIREVNNEQFF. Written as DNA, the CDR3 is TGTGCCAGCACCATTAGGGAGGTTAACAATGAGCAGTTCTTC. Full variable domain (missing parts from reference TRBV5-5 and TRBJ2-1): DAGVTQSPTHLIKTRGQQVTLRCSPISGHKSVSWYQQVLGQGPQFIFQYYEKEERGRGNFPDRFSARQFPNYSSELNVNALLLGDSALYLCASTIREVNNEQFFGPGTRLTVL.